A single T cell receptor beta chain is shown here with its context. A much bigger clone sits one base away, suggesting this may be a read error. The data were obtained in a study of metastatic and nonmetastatic thyroid tumors. Not a single patient had been given any form of treatment at any point before undergoing thyroid surgery. The V and J ends lost 6 bases and 2 bases respectively, with 7 bases between them. CDR1 SQVTM and CDR2 ANQGSEA come from the germline V gene. This CDR3 is built from 11 residues. Authors' methods: Construction of a distant-metastasis classifier for papillary thyroid cancer relied on CDR3 differences across clinicopathological groups. TCRdb re-called the PCR reads with MiXCR. Here the V and J calls rest on TCRdb's processing, not on the authors' analysis. The table shows under 95,000 clones, with approximately 9% occurring only once.

This clonotype originated in a female donor with papillary thyroid cancer or a benign thyroid nodule (not recorded which). Some clones in this sample may be carry-over from other donors' samples. The V call is TRBV29-1, the J call TRBJ1-2, with TRBD1 as a possible D gene (6 bases). The sample was blood. The CDR3 DNA reads as TGCAGCGTCGACAGGAACTATGGCTACACCTTC. The encoded protein is CSVDRNYGYTF.